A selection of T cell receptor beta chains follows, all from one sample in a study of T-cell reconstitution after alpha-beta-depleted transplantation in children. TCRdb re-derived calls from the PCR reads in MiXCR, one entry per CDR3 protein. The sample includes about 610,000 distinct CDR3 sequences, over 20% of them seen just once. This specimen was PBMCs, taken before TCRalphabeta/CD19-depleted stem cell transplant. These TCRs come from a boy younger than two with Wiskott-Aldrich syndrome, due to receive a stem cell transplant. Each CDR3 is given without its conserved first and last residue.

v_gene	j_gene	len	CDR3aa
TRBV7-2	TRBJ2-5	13	ASSVGTAIQETQY
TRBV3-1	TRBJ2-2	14	ASSLRGGLSTGELF
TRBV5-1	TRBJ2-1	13	ASSSLAQRTNEQF
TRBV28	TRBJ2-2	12	ASIRVLGTGELF
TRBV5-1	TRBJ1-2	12	ASSLAGTGTGYT
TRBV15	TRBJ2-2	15	ATRGEESLGHTGELF
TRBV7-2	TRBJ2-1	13	ASSLGSPSYNEQF
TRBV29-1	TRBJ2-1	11	SVVPLALGSQF
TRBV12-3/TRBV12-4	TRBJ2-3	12	ASSLTAPTDTQY
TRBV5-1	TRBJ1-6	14	ASSKSLQDYNSPLH
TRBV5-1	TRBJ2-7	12	ASSLGGPWYEQY
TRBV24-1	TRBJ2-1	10	ATSDLGGGQF
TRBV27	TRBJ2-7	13	ASRGAGTGIPEQY
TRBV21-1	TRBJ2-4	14	ARTAVGFLDKNIQY
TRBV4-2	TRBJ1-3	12	ASSPQGDGNTIY
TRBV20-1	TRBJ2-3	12	STKYSGRVDTQY
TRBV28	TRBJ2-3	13	ASSPTSGRSDTQY
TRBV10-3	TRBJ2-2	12	AISGSRGGGELF
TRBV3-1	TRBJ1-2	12	ASSFIQGAYGYT
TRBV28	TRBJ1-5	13	ASSPFYGSNQPQH
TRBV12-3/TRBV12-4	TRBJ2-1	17	ASSLAGGLAGPPYNEQF
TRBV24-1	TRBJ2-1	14	ATSDSLAASYNEQF
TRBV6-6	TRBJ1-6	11	ASSYSLGSPLH
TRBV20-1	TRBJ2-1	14	SARDTRFARGNEQF
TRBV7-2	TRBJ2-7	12	ASSIPGLAREQY
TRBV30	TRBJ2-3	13	AWSGARLATDTQY
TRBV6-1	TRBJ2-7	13	ASKQGLADTYEQY
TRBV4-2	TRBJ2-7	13	ASSQAPSGSHEQY
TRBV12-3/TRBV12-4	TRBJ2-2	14	ASSPRMDPNTGELF
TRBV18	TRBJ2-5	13	ASSLKTSGQETQY
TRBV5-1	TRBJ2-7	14	ASSIFAGDRGYEQY
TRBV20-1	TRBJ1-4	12	SARDLSTNEKLF
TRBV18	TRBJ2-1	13	ASSPGITATNEQF
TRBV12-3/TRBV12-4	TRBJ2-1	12	ASSTGPRNNEQF
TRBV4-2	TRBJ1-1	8	ASTTGEAF
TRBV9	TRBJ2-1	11	ASSPSPYNEQF
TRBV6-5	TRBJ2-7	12	ASSYGLNSYEQY
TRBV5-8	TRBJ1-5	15	ASSLGRLGYSNQPQH
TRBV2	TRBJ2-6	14	ASSEEQAGGANVLT
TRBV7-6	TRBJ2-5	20	ASTLIHGGTSGSKWSKETQY
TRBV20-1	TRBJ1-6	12	SANLLSYESPLH
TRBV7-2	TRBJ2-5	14	ASSSPFGRAGETQY
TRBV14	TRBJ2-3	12	ASSLTGGADTQY
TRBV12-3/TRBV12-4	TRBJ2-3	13	ASRRPGQTTDTQY
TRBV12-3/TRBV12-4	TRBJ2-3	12	ASSHTLSTDTQY
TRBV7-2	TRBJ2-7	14	ASSLAAGSYPYEQY
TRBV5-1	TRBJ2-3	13	ASTERTGSTDTQY
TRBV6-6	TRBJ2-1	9	AISRNNEQF
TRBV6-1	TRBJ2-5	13	ASKGASSGRGAQY
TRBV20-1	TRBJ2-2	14	SARDRRAGETGELF
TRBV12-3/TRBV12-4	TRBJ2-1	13	ASRNRVGFGNEQF